What follows are 11 T cell receptor beta chains derived from one specimen sequenced in a study of T-cell memory formation after mild COVID-19. TCRdb re-derived calls from the 5' RACE reads in MiXCR, one entry per CDR3 protein. In the table there are a few hundred thousand distinct CDR3 sequences, about 20% of which are singletons. The specimen sequenced was PBMCs or a T cell subset sorted from them (not recorded which). The receptors were sampled from an adult woman who had mild COVID-19 (a few samples of this study predate the infection). Cell type and time point are not known.

The V call is TRBV5-6, the J call TRBJ1-1; a weak D match, TRBD1 (5 bases). The CDR3 totals 17 residues. Germline CDR1 reads SGHDT; CDR2 reads YYEEEE. Deletions cut 2 bases from V and 11 bases from J, with 28 bases between. The CDR3: CASSLLGRATNRATAFF. The CDR3 bases are TGTGCCAGCAGCTTACTGGGCAGGGCGACCAACCGCGCAACGGCTTTCTTT. Full variable domain (missing parts from reference TRBV5-6 and TRBJ1-1): DAGVTQSPTHLIKTRGQQVTLRCSPKSGHDTVSWYQQALGQGPQFIFQYYEEEERQRGNFPDRFSGHQFPNYSSELNVNALLLGDSALYLCASSLLGRATNRATAFFGQGTRLTVV.

At least ten counts were recorded for this clonotype. The chain joins TRBV5-1 to TRBJ2-2; 8 bases match TRBD2. The CDR3 totals 15 residues. Trimming removed 2 bases from V and 3 bases from J; junction bases left unmatched: 3. Germline CDR1 and CDR2: SGHRS and YFSETQ. In DNA, the CDR3 is TGCGCCAGCAGCTTAACTAGCGGATACACCGGGGAGCTGTTTTTT. Residues: CASSLTSGYTGELFF.

This clonotype has just a few counts. The rearrangement joins TRBV9 to TRBJ2-1; D unclear. CDR1 SGDLS and CDR2 YYNGEE come from the germline V gene. The CDR3 loop spans 15 amino acids. With 0 bases removed from V and 3 bases from J, the gap between germline ends came to 10 bases. CDR3 loop: CASSVAGVDYNEQFF. CDR3 coding DNA: TGTGCCAGCAGCGTAGCCGGAGTTGACTACAATGAGCAGTTCTTC.

This clonotype occurred a few times. The junction shows a germline mismatch at one end, possibly a read error. The chain is built from TRBV5-6 and TRBJ2-5; D perhaps matches TRBD2 (6 bases). Germline V lookup: CDR1 SGHDT, CDR2 YYEEEE. The CDR3 is made up of 12 amino acids. Here the CDR3 reads CASSLGRDRENF. In DNA form, the CDR3 reads TGTGCCAGCAGCTTGGGCCGGGACCGGGAGAACTTC.

This clonotype was counted a few times. The chain employs TRBV6-2 or TRBV6-3 and TRBJ1-1; D not resolved. V was cut by 5 bases and J by 3 bases, with 16 bases left in between. This CDR3 spans 15 amino acids. CDR1 MNHEY and CDR2 SVGEGT come from the germline V gene. The CDR3 is CASSPWGSGYTEAFF. In DNA, the CDR3 is TGTGCCAGCAGTCCTTGGGGATCGGGGTACACTGAAGCTTTCTTT.

This clonotype was found a few times. The genes are TRBV7-3 and TRBJ2-5; 7 nucleotides match TRBD2. Trimming cost V 4 bases and J 3 bases; bases outside gene matches: 2. The CDR3 is 13 amino acids. CDR1 is SGHTA, CDR2 FQGTGA, per germline. The CDR3 sequence: CASSSSGEETQYF. The CDR3 coding sequence is TGTGCCAGCAGCTCTAGCGGCGAAGAGACCCAGTACTTC.

V usage is TRBV7-9 and J usage is TRBJ1-1; no clear D gene. CDR3 length: 13 amino acids. V gave up 1 base and J gave up 8 bases, with 11 bases separating them. CDR1 and CDR2 (germline): SEHNR, FQNEAQ (reference sequence). For the CDR3, the DNA is TGTGCCAGCAGCTTAGTGCCCGTGGTAGAAGCTTTCTTT. Protein product: CASSLVPVVEAFF.

The sample holds many counts of this clonotype. The chain employs TRBV29-1 and TRBJ2-1; possibly TRBD2 for D (5 bases). This CDR3 spans 14 amino acids. Germline CDR1 is SQVTM and CDR2 is ANQGSEA. The ends were cut back, 6 bases at V and 3 bases at J, with 15 bases in the middle. The CDR3 DNA sequence: TGCAGCGTCGCACAAGGACTGTTCTACAATGAGCAGTTCTTC. Translation gives CSVAQGLFYNEQFF.

This clonotype was counted ten times or more. The chain links TRBV9 to TRBJ2-1; 12 bases match TRBD2. The CDR3 is made up of 15 amino acids. V lost 4 bases to trimming and J lost 5 bases; unmatched junction nucleotides: 4. Germline CDR1 is SGDLS and CDR2 is YYNGEE. The CDR3 protein is CASSPWTSGDNEQFF. The CDR3 coding sequence is TGTGCCAGCAGCCCGTGGACTAGCGGGGACAATGAGCAGTTCTTC.

DNA of the CDR3: TGTGCCAGCAGCCCGATAGGAGACGGCTCCTACAATGAGCAGTTCTTC. Protein: CASSPIGDGSYNEQFF. The rearrangement uses TRBV11-2 and TRBJ2-1, with unresolved D. Germline CDR1 reads SGHAT; CDR2 reads FQNNGV. This CDR3 has 16 residues. The V gene lost 5 bases and the J gene lost 0 bases, with 14 bases spanning the gap.

The rearrangement uses TRBV6-2 or TRBV6-3 and TRBJ1-1; 8 nucleotides align to TRBD1. There are 15 residues in the CDR3. The germline gives CDR1 MNHEY, CDR2 SVGEGT. V trimming: 1 base; J trimming: 4 bases; junction bases outside the gene matches: 5. The CDR3 sequence: CASSYYDRGGTEAFF. Here the CDR3 DNA reads TGTGCCAGCAGTTACTACGACAGGGGAGGCACTGAAGCTTTCTTT.